This T cell receptor (beta chain) was recovered during a study of T cells in Graves' hyperthyroidism and ophthalmopathy. Study-wide points: With a median lead of around 6.7 months before onset, the model predicted ophthalmopathy.

Amplification of TCR beta CDR3 regions used RNA as the template. First-round RT-PCR targeting the TCR CDR3 was performed with the HTBI primer set. TCRdb redid the calling of the multiplex PCR reads with MiXCR, one entry per CDR3 protein. The sample consists of around 350,000 distinct CDR3 sequences, around 16% of them appearing once. Drawn at first hyperthyroidism diagnosis, the blood sample preceded any ophthalmopathy symptoms. As for this clonotype: Its antigen is still unknown.

Sequenced input: blood. The TCR comes from a young woman with Graves' hyperthyroidism that later progressed to Graves' ophthalmopathy.

The CDR3 sequence is CASSQSGPQETQYF. The CDR3 nucleotides read TGCGCCAGCAGCCAATCGGGACCCCAAGAGACCCAGTACTTC. The chain employs TRBV5-1 and TRBJ2-5; D may correspond to TRBD1 or TRBD2 (5 bases each). V was cut by 4 bases and J by 1 base, with 11 bases left in between. This CDR3 comprises 14 residues. CDR1 and CDR2 (germline): SGHRS, YFSETQ.